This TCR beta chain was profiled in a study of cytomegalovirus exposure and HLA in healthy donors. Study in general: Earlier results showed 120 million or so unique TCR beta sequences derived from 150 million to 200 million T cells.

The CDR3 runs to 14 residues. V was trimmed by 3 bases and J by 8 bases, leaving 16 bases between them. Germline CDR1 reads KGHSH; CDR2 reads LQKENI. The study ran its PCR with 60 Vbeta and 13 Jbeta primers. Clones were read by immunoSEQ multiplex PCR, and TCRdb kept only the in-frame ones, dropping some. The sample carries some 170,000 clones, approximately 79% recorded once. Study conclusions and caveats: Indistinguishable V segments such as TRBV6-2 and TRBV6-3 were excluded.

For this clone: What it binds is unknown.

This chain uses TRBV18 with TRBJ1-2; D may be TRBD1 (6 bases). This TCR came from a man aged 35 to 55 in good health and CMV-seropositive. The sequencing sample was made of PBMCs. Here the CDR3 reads CASSPRGGVQGYTF. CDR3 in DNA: TGTGCCAGCTCACCCCGAGGGGGTGTACAAGGCTACACCTTC. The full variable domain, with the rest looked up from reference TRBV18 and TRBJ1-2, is NAGVMQNPRHLVRRRGQEARLRCSPMKGHSHVYWYRQLPEEGLKFMVYLQKENIIDESGMPKERFSAEFPKEGPSILRIQQVVRGDSAAYFCASSPRGGVQGYTFGSGTRLTVV.